Listed here are 5 T cell receptor beta chains from one sample, sequenced in a study of blood T cells in healthy people across ages. PCR was performed a second time for about 6 to 12 cycles using a sample-barcoded 5' primer and a J-beta primer mix. TCRdb re-called the 5' RACE reads with MiXCR, one entry per CDR3 protein. The top ten hold roughly 10% of the sample, which has more than 900,000 distinct CDR3 sequences, under 35% seen once. This sample also belongs to another study, concerning T cells of mothers and their children.

Sequencing was done on a sample of blood. These receptors originate from a woman between 35 and 50 years old in good health.

The chain couples TRBV6-5 to TRBJ1-2; TRBD1 aligns across 8 bases. CDR1 is MNHEY and CDR2 is SVGAGI in the germline V gene. CDR3 length equals 15 residues. With 5 bases clipped from V and 0 bases from J, the junction kept 5 bases outside the gene matches. This CDR3 reads CASSDRGRANYGYTF. CDR3 nucleotides: TGTGCCAGCAGTGACAGGGGCCGTGCTAACTATGGCTACACCTTC.

This CDR3 is CSVSLLGSTEAFF. In nucleotides, the CDR3 is TGCAGCGTTTCTCTCTTGGGATCCACTGAAGCTTTCTTT. The chain couples TRBV29-1 to TRBJ1-1, with no clear D. Germline V gene sequence: CDR1 SQVTM, CDR2 ANQGSEA. The CDR3 is made up of 13 amino acids. V dropped 5 bases and J dropped 4 bases, with 14 bases sitting between them.

This chain connects TRBV6-1 to TRBJ2-2; 13 positions match TRBD2. This CDR3 region has 17 residues. V shed 4 bases, J shed 4 bases, and the junction held 6 bases outside the gene matches. Germline V CDR1 and CDR2: MNHNS, SASEGT. In nucleotides, the CDR3 is TGTGCCAGCAGTGCACTAGCGGGGGGGCCGGGCACCGGGGAGCTGTTTTTT. The encoded protein is CASSALAGGPGTGELFF.

This clonotype has just a few counts. This chain connects TRBV18 to TRBJ2-5; weak D call: TRBD1 (5 bases). CDR3 length: 14 amino acids. CDR1 and CDR2 (germline): KGHSH, LQKENI. Trimming cost V 3 bases and J 1 base, with 9 bases left between them. CDR3 sequence reads: CASSPSGPQETQYF. CDR3 bases: TGTGCCAGCTCACCGTCAGGGCCCCAAGAGACCCAGTACTTC.

In its sample, this clonotype was seen many times. This chain connects TRBV9 to TRBJ2-1; D unresolved. V lost 0 bases to trimming and J lost 0 bases, with 7 bases between them. The germline V gene has CDR1 SGDLS and CDR2 YYNGEE. CDR3 length: 15 residues. CDR3 amino acids: CASSVAALSYNEQFF. The CDR3 DNA follows: TGTGCCAGCAGCGTAGCGGCTCTCTCCTACAATGAGCAGTTCTTC.